The 23 T cell receptor beta chains listed next were all sequenced from one sample in a study of T cells after posttransplantation cyclophosphamide. The data were produced by immunoSEQ multiplex PCR, yet TCRdb's version contains in-frame clones alone and is incomplete. The sample shows about 22,000 clones, approximately 98% of them seen only once. Cells defined as naive were viable CD3+CD4+ or CD3+CD8+ and CCR7+CD45RA+CD45RO-CD95-CD27+CD28+. The sequenced material came from naive CD4+ T cells sorted from PBMCs. These receptors came from a man over 45 in good health, CMV-negative, and a related stem cell transplant donor.

This chain connects TRBV6-1 to TRBJ2-5; 8 positions match TRBD1. Germline assignment: CDR1 MNHNS and CDR2 SASEGT. With 9 bases clipped from V and 7 bases from J, the junction kept 16 bases outside the gene matches. The CDR3 contains 15 residues. The chain's CDR3 is CASSEPGRGPVTQYF. DNA of the CDR3: TGTGCCAGTTCTGAACCGGGCAGGGGGCCAGTGACCCAGTACTTC.

The J gene is TRBJ2-5, the V gene TRBV7-3; 10 bases are a match to TRBD2. Germline V CDR1 and CDR2: SGHTA, FQGTGA. With 5 bases clipped from V and 3 bases from J, the junction kept 9 bases outside the gene matches. The CDR3 is 16 residues long. The CDR3 DNA is TGTGCCAGCAGCACAGGACTAGCGGAGAGGGAAGAGACCCAGTACTTC. Protein: CASSTGLAEREETQYF.

The chain links TRBV5-1 to TRBJ2-3; 7 bases agree with TRBD1. The ends lost 5 bases at V and 9 bases at J; junction bases unmatched: 15. The CDR3 totals 15 residues. Germline CDR1 reads SGHRS; CDR2 reads YFSETQ. Here the CDR3 reads CASRPTGSLTGTQYF. The CDR3 region has the DNA TGCGCCAGCAGGCCGACAGGGTCCCTCACTGGCACGCAGTATTTT.

The CDR3 loop reads CASKSDSRNTEAFF. Written as DNA, the CDR3 is TGTGCCAGCAAATCGGACAGCCGTAACACTGAAGCTTTCTTT. V is TRBV27 and J is TRBJ1-1, with a tentative D call TRBD1 (6 bases). The V end was cut by 7 bases, the J end by 2 bases, with 14 bases between. The CDR3 totals 14 residues. CDR1 MNHEY and CDR2 SMNVEV come from the germline V gene (reference sequence).

The V call is TRBV2, the J call TRBJ2-7, with 9 positions matching TRBD2. Looked up from germline, CDR1 is SNHLY and CDR2 is FYNNEI. The CDR3 runs 13 residues. Unmatched junction bases numbered 5, after V lost 7 bases and J lost 4 bases. CDR3 sequence (DNA): TGTGCCAGCATGCCGGGACTAGCTTACGAGCAGTACTTC. It codes for CASMPGLAYEQYF.

This clone has just one count. The chain has TRBV7-8 and TRBJ2-1; TRBD2 agrees at 13 bases. Germline loops: CDR1 SGHVS, CDR2 FQNEAQ. The CDR3 is made up of 19 amino acids. With V trimmed by 0 bases and J by 0 bases, 5 bases remained unmatched. The CDR3 spells CASSLAGLAGTFSYNEQFF. CDR3 DNA sequence: TGTGCCAGCAGCTTAGCGGGACTAGCGGGAACCTTCTCCTACAATGAGCAGTTCTTC.

This rearrangement joins TRBV5-5 to TRBJ2-1, with 11 nucleotides matching TRBD1. The V segment lost 0 bases and the J segment 3 bases; nucleotides outside the gene matches: 2. Germline CDR1 is SGHKS and CDR2 is YYEKEE (reference sequence). The length of the CDR3 is 16 residues. As DNA, the CDR3 is TGTGCCAGCAGCTTGGAAGGGACAGGGGGCTACAATGAGCAGTTCTTC. Protein sequence: CASSLEGTGGYNEQFF.

The J gene is TRBJ2-7, the V gene TRBV5-4, with 12 bases matching TRBD2. This CDR3 has 15 residues. The germline V gene encodes CDR1 SGHNT and CDR2 YYREEE (reference sequence). The trim removed 5 bases at V and 7 bases at J, leaving 10 bases unmatched. In nucleotides, the CDR3 is TGTGCCAGCAGTCCCGCCGGGACTAGCGGGTGGGAGCAGTACTTC. Translation: CASSPAGTSGWEQYF.

The chain is built from TRBV7-9 and TRBJ2-1, with 10 bases that match TRBD2. The CDR3 length is 15 residues. The ends lost 5 bases at V and 7 bases at J; junction bases unmatched: 8. CDR1 and CDR2 from the germline V gene are SEHNR and FQNEAQ (reference sequence). In nucleotides, the CDR3 is TGTGCCAGCAGCCTTTTAGCGGGAGGAGGGAATGAGCAGTTCTTC. Translated, it gives CASSLLAGGGNEQFF.

The V gene is TRBV4-1, the J gene TRBJ1-5, with a weak D call TRBD1 (6 bases). The CDR3 extends over 16 amino acids. Trimming removed 4 bases at V and 0 bases at J, with 13 bases between. Germline CDR1 MGHRA, CDR2 YSYEKL. The CDR3 nucleotides read TGCGCCAGCAGCCTTCAGACAGGACCTAGCAATCAGCCCCAGCATTTT. Translating it yields CASSLQTGPSNQPQHF.

A note on this clone: Compared with germline, one end of the junction differs, possibly owing to a read error. The identical CDR3 is also encoded by other nucleotide sequences in the sample. This chain connects TRBV7-2 to TRBJ2-7; 12 bases fit TRBD2. The CDR3 totals 17 residues. Germline V CDR1 and CDR2: SGHTA, FQGNSA. CDR3 amino acids: CASSLRTSGEGSYEQYF. CDR3 DNA: TGTGCCAGCAGCTTAAGGACTAGCGGGGAAGGGTCCTACGAGCAGTACTTT. The variable domain in full, with the rest retrieved from reference TRBV7-2 and TRBJ2-7, is GAGVSQSPSNKVTEKGKDVELRCDPISGHTALYWYRQSLGQGLEFLIYFQGNSAPDKSGLPSDRFSAERTGGSVSTLTIQRTQQEDSAVYLCASSLRTSGEGSYEQYFGPGTRLTVT.

V is TRBV4-2 and J is TRBJ2-4; the match to TRBD1 covers 9 bases. J gave up 13 bases and V 0 bases, and 4 bases lay outside the gene matches. The germline V gene has CDR1 LGHNA and CDR2 YNFKEQ. The CDR3 contains 13 residues. The CDR3 DNA reads TGTGCCAGCAGCCAAGACACCGGGACAGGGCAGTACTTC. Translated, it gives CASSQDTGTGQYF.

This clone was seen once. The chain couples TRBV5-1 to TRBJ2-1; 10 bases are a match to TRBD2. This CDR3 has 14 residues. Germline values: CDR1 SGHRS, CDR2 YFSETQ. Trimming removed 4 bases from V and 7 bases from J; junction bases left unmatched: 5. The CDR3 region has the DNA TGCGCCAGCAGCCCTAGCGGGAGTAGGAATGAGCAGTTCTTC. It yields the protein CASSPSGSRNEQFF. Combining the CDR3 with reference TRBV5-1 and TRBJ2-1 gives the whole variable domain KAGVTQTPRYLIKTRGQQVTLSCSPISGHRSVSWYQQTPGQGLQFLFEYFSETQRNKGNFPGRFSGRQFSNSRSEMNVSTLELGDSALYLCASSPSGSRNEQFFGPGTRLTVL.

The chain employs TRBV5-1 and TRBJ2-1, with 7 bases aligning to TRBD1. CDR1 is SGHRS, CDR2 YFSETQ, per germline. The CDR3 extends over 14 amino acids. The ends lost 1 base at V and 8 bases at J; junction bases unmatched: 6. In DNA form, the CDR3 reads TGCGCCAGCAGCTTGAGACAGGGAGTGGATGAGCAGTTCTTC. Its translation is CASSLRQGVDEQFF. The variable domain in full, completed from reference TRBV5-1 and TRBJ2-1, reads KAGVTQTPRYLIKTRGQQVTLSCSPISGHRSVSWYQQTPGQGLQFLFEYFSETQRNKGNFPGRFSGRQFSNSRSEMNVSTLELGDSALYLCASSLRQGVDEQFFGPGTRLTVL.

V and J are TRBV12-5 and TRBJ2-1, with 8 bases identical to TRBD2. The CDR3 consists of 16 residues. Germline assignment: CDR1 LGHNT and CDR2 FRNRAP. After removal of 2 bases from V and 4 bases from J, the junction contained 7 bases not matched to a gene. For the CDR3, the DNA is TGTGCTAGTGGTTTGTGGCTAGCGGGCTATTACAATGAGCAGTTCTTC. Translated, it gives CASGLWLAGYYNEQFF.

V gene TRBV10-3 combines with J gene TRBJ1-5; D gene unclear. From germline, CDR1 is ENHRY and CDR2 SYGVKD. Trimming took 1 base from V and 4 from J, leaving 8 bases between them. This CDR3 comprises 14 residues. CDR3 sequence: CAISEYRENQPQHF. CDR3 sequence (DNA): TGTGCCATCAGTGAGTATAGGGAGAATCAGCCCCAGCATTTT.

J is TRBJ1-2 and V is TRBV4-1, with D unresolved. Germline V gene data show CDR1 as MGHRA and CDR2 as YSYEKL. Trimming took 0 bases from V and 6 from J, leaving 14 bases between them. The CDR3 sequence is 15 residues long. CDR3 protein: CASSQDAGEPHGYTF. CDR3 DNA sequence: TGCGCCAGCAGCCAAGATGCCGGGGAGCCCCATGGCTACACCTTC.

The chain is built from TRBV7-7 and TRBJ2-1; the D gene is possibly TRBD2 (5 bases). CDR1 is SSHAT and CDR2 is FNYEAQ in the germline V gene (reference sequence). Trimming pared 5 bases from V and 2 bases from J, leaving 10 bases between. This CDR3 is 14 amino acids long. For the CDR3, the DNA is TGTGCCAGCAGCCCCGGGGTTACCTACAATGAGCAGTTCTTC. Translation: CASSPGVTYNEQFF.

The genes are TRBV18 and TRBJ1-2; a possible D gene is TRBD1 (6 bases). The CDR3 consists of 13 residues. Trimming pared 6 bases from V and 4 bases from J, leaving 12 bases between. Looked up from germline, CDR1 is KGHSH and CDR2 is LQKENI. The CDR3 DNA reads TGTGCCAGCTCCCCCGGACAGATCTATGGCTACACCTTC. This encodes CASSPGQIYGYTF.

V usage is TRBV5-1 and J usage is TRBJ1-1, with D hard to call. CDR1 and CDR2 from the germline V gene are SGHRS and YFSETQ. The V end was cut by 0 bases, the J end by 8 bases, with 11 bases between. The CDR3 sequence is 13 residues long. This chain's CDR3 is CASSLDEFREAFF. Here the CDR3 DNA reads TGCGCCAGCAGCTTGGATGAGTTCCGAGAAGCTTTCTTT.

The V and J genes are TRBV4-3 and TRBJ1-2; TRBD1 agrees at 11 bases. CDR3 length: 15 residues. Germline V gene data show CDR1 as LGHNA and CDR2 as YSLEER. V was clipped by 4 bases and J by 2 bases; unmatched bases: 3. This chain's CDR3 is CASSPGTGGNYGYTF. CDR3 DNA: TGCGCCAGCAGCCCGGGGACAGGGGGAAACTATGGCTACACCTTC.

The chain combines TRBV2 with TRBJ1-6, with 8 bases lining up with TRBD1. CDR3 size: 14 residues. CDR1 SNHLY and CDR2 FYNNEI come from the germline V gene. Trimming took 3 bases from V and 9 from J; bases not matched to a gene: 4. The CDR3 DNA reads as TGTGCCAGCAGTGAGGACAGGGATGGTTCACCCCTCCACTTT. It is translated as CASSEDRDGSPLHF.

The genes are TRBV4-1 and TRBJ1-1, with D possibly TRBD1 on 6 matching bases. V lost 3 bases and J lost 1, with 12 bases in between. The CDR3 sequence is 15 residues long. CDR1 is MGHRA, CDR2 YSYEKL, per germline. The CDR3 nucleotides are TGCGCCAGCAGCCAGGCGGGGGCGGCGAACACTGAAGCTTTCTTT. Its translation is CASSQAGAANTEAFF.